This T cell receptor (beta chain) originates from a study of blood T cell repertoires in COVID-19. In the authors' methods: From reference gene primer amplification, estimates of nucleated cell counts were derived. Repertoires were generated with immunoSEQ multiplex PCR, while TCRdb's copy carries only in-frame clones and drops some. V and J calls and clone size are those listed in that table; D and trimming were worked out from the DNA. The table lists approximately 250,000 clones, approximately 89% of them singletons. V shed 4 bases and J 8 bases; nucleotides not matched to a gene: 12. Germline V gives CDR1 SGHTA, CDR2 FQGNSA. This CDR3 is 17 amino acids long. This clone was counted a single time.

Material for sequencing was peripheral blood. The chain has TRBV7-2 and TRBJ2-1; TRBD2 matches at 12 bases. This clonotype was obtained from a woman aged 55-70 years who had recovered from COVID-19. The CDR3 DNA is TGTGCCAGCAGCTCCCACCTCCTAGCGGGGGGGCGCGATGAGCAGTTCTTC. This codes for CASSSHLLAGGRDEQFF.